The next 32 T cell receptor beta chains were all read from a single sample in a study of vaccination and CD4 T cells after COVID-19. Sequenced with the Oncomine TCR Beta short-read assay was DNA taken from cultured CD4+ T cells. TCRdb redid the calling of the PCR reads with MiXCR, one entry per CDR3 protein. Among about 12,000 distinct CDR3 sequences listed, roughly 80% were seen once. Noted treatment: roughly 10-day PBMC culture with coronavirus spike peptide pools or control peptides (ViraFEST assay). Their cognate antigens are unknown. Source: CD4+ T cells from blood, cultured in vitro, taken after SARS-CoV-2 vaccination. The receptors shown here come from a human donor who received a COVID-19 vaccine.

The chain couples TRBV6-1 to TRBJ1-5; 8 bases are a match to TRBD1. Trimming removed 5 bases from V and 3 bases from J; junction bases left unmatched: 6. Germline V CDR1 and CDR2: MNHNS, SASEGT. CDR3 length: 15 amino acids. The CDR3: CASSTTGDLNQPQHF. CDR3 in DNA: TGTGCCAGCAGTACGACAGGGGACCTCAATCAGCCCCAGCATTTT.

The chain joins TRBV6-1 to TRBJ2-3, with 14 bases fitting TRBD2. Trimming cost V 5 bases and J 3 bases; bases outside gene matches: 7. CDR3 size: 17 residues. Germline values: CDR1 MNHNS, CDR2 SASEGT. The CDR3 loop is CASSNPGLAGATDTQYF. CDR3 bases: TGTGCCAGCAGTAATCCGGGACTAGCGGGGGCAACAGATACGCAGTATTTT.

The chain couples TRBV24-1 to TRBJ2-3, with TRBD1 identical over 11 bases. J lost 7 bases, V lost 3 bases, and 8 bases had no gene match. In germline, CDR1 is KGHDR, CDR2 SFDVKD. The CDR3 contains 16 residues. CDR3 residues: CATSDIGTGGENTQYF. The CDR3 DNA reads TGTGCCACCAGTGATATTGGGACAGGGGGGGAAAATACGCAGTATTTT.

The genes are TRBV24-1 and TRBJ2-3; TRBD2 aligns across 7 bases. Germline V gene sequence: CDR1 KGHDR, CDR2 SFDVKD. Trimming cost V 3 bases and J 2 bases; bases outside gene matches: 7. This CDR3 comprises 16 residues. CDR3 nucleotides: TGTGCCACCAGTGATCGTAAGCGGGGAGCCACAGATACGCAGTATTTT. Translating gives CATSDRKRGATDTQYF.

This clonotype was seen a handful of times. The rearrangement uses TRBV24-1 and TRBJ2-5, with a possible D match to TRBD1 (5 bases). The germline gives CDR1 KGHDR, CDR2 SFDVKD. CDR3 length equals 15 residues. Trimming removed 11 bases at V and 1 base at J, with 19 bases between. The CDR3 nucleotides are TGTGCCAGCAGCAAGGGAAGGGGATCCCAAGAGACCCAGTACTTC. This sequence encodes CASSKGRGSQETQYF.

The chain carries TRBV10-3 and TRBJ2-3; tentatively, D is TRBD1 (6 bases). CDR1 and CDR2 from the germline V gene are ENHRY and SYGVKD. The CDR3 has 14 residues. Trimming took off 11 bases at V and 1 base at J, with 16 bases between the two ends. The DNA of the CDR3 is TGTGCCGCCAACTCCGGACAGCGCACAGATACGCAGTATTTT. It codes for CAANSGQRTDTQYF.

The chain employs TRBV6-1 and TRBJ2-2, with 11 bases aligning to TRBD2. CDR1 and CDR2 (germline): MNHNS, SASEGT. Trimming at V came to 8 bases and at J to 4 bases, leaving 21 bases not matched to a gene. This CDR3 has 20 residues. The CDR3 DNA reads TGTGCCAGCGAGACACCCGAGGTTCGGACTAGCGGGTTTGTCACCGGGGAGCTGTTTTTT. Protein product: CASETPEVRTSGFVTGELFF.

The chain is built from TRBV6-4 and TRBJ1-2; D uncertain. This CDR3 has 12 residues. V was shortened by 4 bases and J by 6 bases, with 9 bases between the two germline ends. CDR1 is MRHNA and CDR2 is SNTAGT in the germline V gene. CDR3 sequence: CASSAGGNGYTF. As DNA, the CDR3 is TGTGCCAGCAGTGCAGGTGGAAATGGCTACACCTTC.

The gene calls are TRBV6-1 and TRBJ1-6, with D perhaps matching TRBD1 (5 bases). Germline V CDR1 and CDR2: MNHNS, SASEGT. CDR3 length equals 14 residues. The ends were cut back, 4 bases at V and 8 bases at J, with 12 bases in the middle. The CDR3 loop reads CASSANLGDSPLHF. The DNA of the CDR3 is TGTGCCAGCAGTGCTAACCTGGGGGATTCACCCCTCCACTTT.

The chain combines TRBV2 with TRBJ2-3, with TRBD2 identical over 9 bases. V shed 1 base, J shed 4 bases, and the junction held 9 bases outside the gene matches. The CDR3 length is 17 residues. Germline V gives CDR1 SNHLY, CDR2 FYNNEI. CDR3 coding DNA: TGTGCCAGCAGTGAAGATCGGACTAGCGTCGCGTCAGATACGCAGTATTTT. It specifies CASSEDRTSVASDTQYF.

The CDR3 coding sequence is TGTGCCAGCAGCTTAGTGACGGGACGGAACACAGATACGCAGTATTTT. Translated: CASSLVTGRNTDTQYF. This chain uses TRBV7-8 with TRBJ2-3; D possibly matches TRBD1 or TRBD2 (5 bases each). Germline CDR1 and CDR2: SGHVS and FQNEAQ. CDR3 length: 16 residues. V was trimmed by 1 base and J by 2 bases, leaving 13 bases between them.

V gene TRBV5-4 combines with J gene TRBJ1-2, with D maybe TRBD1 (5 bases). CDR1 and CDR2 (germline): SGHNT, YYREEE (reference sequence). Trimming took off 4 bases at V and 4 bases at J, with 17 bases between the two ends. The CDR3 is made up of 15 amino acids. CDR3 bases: TGTGCCAGCAGCGGGGGGGGAGGCAGGCGCTATGGCTACACCTTC. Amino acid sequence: CASSGGGGRRYGYTF.

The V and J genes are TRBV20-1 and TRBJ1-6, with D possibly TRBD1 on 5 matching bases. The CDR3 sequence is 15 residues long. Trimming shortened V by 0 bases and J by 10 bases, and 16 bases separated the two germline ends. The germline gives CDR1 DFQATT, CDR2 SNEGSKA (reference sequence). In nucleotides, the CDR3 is TGCAGTGCTAGAGATCTGGGCAGGGCGGGATCACCCCTCCACTTT. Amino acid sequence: CSARDLGRAGSPLHF.

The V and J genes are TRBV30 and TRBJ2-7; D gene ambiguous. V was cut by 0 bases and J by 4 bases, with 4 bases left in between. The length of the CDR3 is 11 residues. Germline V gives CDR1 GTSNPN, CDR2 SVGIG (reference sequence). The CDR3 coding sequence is TGTGCCTGGAGTGTTTATTACGAGCAGTACTTC. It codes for CAWSVYYEQYF.

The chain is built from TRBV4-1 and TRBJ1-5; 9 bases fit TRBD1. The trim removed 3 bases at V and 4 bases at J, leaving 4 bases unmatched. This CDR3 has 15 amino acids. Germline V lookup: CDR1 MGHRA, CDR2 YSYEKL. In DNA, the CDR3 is TGCGCCAGCAGCCACTGGACAGGGGCAAATCAGCCCCAGCATTTT. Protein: CASSHWTGANQPQHF.

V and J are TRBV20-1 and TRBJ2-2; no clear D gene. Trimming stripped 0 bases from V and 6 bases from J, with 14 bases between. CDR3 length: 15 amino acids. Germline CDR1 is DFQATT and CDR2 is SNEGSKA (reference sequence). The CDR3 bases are TGCAGTGCTAGAGATCCCCTTAGGTCCCCCGGGGAGCTGTTTTTT. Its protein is CSARDPLRSPGELFF.

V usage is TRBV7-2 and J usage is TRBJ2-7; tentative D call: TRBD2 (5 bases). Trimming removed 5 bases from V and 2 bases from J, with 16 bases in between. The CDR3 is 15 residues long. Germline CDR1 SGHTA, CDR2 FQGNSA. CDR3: CASSPHYGVPYEQYF. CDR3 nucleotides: TGTGCCAGCAGCCCCCACTACGGGGTTCCCTACGAGCAGTACTTC. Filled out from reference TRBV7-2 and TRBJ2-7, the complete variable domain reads GAGVSQSPSNKVTEKGKDVELRCDPISGHTALYWYRQSLGQGLEFLIYFQGNSAPDKSGLPSDRFSAERTGGSVSTLTIQRTQQEDSAVYLCASSPHYGVPYEQYFGPGTRLTVT.

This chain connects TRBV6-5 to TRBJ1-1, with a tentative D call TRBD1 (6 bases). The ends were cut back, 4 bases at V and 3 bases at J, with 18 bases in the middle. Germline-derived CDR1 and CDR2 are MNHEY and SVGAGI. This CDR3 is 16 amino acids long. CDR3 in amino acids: CASSSVLRQEDTEAFF. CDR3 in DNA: TGTGCCAGCAGTTCCGTACTGCGACAGGAAGACACTGAAGCTTTCTTT.

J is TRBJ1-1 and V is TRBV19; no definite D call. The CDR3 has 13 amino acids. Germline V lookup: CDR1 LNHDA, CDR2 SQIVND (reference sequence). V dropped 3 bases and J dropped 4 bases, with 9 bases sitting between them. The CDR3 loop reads CASSMMGFTEAFF. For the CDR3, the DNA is TGTGCCAGTAGTATGATGGGGTTCACTGAAGCTTTCTTT. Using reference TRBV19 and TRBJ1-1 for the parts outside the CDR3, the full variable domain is DGGITQSPKYLFRKEGQNVTLSCEQNLNHDAMYWYRQDPGQGLRLIYYSQIVNDFQKGDIAEGYSVSREKKESFPLTVTSAQKNPTAFYLCASSMMGFTEAFFGQGTRLTVV.

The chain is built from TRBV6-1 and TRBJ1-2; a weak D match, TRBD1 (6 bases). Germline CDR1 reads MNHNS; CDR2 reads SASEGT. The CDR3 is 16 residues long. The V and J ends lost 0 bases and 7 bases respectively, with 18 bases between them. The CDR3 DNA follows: TGTGCCAGCAGTGAAGCGCATATCCAGGGGCCTGGTGGCTACACCTTC. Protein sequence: CASSEAHIQGPGGYTF.

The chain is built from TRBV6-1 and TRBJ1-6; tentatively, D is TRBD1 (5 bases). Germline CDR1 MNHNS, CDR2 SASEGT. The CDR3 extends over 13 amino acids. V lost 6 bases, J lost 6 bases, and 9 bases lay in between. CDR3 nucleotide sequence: TGTGCCAGCAGGGCACAGGCTAATTCACCCCTCCACTTT. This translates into CASRAQANSPLHF.

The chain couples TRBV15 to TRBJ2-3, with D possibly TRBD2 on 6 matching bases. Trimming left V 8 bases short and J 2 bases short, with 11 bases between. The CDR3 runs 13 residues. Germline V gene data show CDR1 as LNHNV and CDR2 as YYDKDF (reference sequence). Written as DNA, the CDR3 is TGTGCCACCGGGACTGGTTTCACAGATACGCAGTATTTT. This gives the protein CATGTGFTDTQYF.

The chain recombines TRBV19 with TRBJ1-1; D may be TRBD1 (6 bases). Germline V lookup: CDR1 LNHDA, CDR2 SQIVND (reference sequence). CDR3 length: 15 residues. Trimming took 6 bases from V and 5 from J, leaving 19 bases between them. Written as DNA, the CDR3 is TGTGCCAGTAGGCCACAGGGTTTCGGGAGGACTGAAGCTTTCTTT. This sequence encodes CASRPQGFGRTEAFF.

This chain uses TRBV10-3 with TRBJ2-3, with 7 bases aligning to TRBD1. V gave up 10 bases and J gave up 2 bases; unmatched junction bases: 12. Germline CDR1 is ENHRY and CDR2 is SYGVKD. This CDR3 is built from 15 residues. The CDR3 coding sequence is TGTGCCACGATAAAGGGTACAGGGGCCACAGATACGCAGTATTTT. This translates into CATIKGTGATDTQYF.

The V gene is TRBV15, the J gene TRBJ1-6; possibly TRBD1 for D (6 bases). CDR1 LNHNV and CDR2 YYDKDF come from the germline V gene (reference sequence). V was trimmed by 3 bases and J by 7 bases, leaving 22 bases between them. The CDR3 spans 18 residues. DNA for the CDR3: TGTGCCACCAGCAGGGGGGCCGTCGTACAGGGACAAAATTCACCCCTCCACTTT. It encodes CATSRGAVVQGQNSPLHF.

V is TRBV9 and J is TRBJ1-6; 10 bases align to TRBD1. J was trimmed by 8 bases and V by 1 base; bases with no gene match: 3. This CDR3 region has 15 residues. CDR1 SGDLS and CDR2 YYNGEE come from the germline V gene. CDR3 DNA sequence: TGTGCCAGCAGCGTAAGGGACAGGGGTGATTCACCCCTCCACTTT. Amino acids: CASSVRDRGDSPLHF.

DNA for the CDR3: TGTGCCAGCTCACCAAGACAGGGGATAACTGGGGCCAACGTCCTGACTTTC. Its translation is CASSPRQGITGANVLTF. J is TRBJ2-6 and V is TRBV18; the match to TRBD1 covers 8 bases. Germline CDR1 reads KGHSH; CDR2 reads LQKENI. J was trimmed by 2 bases and V by 2 bases; bases with no gene match: 5. The CDR3 runs 17 residues.

The CDR3 is CASSPVEVRDTEAFF. The CDR3 coding sequence is TGTGCCAGCTCACCTGTGGAGGTTCGGGACACTGAAGCTTTCTTT. This chain connects TRBV18 to TRBJ1-1; D remains unclear. CDR3 size: 15 residues. V was cut by 3 bases and J by 3 bases, with 14 bases left in between. Germline V gives CDR1 KGHSH, CDR2 LQKENI. Looking up the rest from reference TRBV18 and TRBJ1-1 gives the full variable domain: NAGVMQNPRHLVRRRGQEARLRCSPMKGHSHVYWYRQLPEEGLKFMVYLQKENIIDESGMPKERFSAEFPKEGPSILRIQQVVRGDSAAYFCASSPVEVRDTEAFFGQGTRLTVV.

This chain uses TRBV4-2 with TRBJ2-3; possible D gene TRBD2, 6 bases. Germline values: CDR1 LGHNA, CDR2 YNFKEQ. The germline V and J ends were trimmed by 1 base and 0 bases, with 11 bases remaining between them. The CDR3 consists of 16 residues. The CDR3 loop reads CASSQAGTRSTDTQYF. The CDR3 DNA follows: TGTGCCAGCAGCCAAGCCGGGACTCGGAGCACAGATACGCAGTATTTT.

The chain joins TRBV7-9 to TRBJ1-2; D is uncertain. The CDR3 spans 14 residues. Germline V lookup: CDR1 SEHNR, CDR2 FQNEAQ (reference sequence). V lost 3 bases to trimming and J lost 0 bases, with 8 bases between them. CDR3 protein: CASSFTVTNYGYTF. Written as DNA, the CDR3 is TGTGCCAGCAGCTTTACAGTGACTAACTATGGCTACACCTTC.

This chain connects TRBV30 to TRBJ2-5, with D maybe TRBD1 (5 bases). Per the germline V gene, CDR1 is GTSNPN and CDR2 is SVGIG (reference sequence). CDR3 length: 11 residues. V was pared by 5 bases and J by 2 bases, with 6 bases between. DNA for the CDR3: TGTGCCTGGCGACAGCAAGAGACCCAGTACTTC. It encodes CAWRQQETQYF.

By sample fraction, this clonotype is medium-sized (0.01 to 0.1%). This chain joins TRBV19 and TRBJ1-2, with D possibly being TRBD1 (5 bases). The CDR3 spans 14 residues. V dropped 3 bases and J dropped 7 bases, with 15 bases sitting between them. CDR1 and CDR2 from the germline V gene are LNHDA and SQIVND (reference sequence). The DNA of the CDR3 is TGTGCCAGTAGTATCCCGGCGGGGCCCGGTGGCTACACCTTC. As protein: CASSIPAGPGGYTF.